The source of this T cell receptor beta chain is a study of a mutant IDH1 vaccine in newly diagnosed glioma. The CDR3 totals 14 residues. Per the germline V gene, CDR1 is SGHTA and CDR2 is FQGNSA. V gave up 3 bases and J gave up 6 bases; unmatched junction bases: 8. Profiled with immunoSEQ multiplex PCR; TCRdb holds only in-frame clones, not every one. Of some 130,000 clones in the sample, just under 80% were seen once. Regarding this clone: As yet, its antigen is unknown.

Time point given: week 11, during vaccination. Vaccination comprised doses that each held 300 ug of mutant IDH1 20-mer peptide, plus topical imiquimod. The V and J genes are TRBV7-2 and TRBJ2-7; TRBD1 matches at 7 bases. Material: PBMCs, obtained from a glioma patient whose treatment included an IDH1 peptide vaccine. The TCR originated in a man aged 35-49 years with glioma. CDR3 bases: TGTGCCAGCAGCTTGACAGGGTTTCGGGCCGAGCAGTACTTC. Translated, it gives CASSLTGFRAEQYF.